Described below is a single TCR beta chain sequence and its context. Primers included in the PCR were 60 Vbeta and 13 Jbeta primers. Only in-frame clones appear in the TCRdb table, and some are missing; sequencing was by immunoSEQ multiplex PCR. The table has some 140,000 clones, about 61% seen once. The data were taken from a study of cytomegalovirus exposure and HLA in healthy donors. CDR1 is SEHNR and CDR2 is FQNEAQ in the germline V gene (reference sequence). The CDR3 spans 14 residues. Trimming cost V 3 bases and J 4 bases, with 10 bases left between them. This clonotype originated in a woman in her forties in good health and CMV-seronegative. The rearrangement joins TRBV7-9 to TRBJ1-5, with D hard to call. Specimen: PBMCs. The CDR3 nucleotides read TGTGCCAGCAGCTTTGGAGGGTTTAATCAGCCCCAGCATTTT. Its protein product is CASSFGGFNQPQHF.